The source of this TCR beta chain is a study of blood T cell repertoires in COVID-19. The overall study: The origin of the acute and convalescent COVID-19 samples was the United States, Italy and Spain. T cells, B-cell-depleted T cells, or PBMCs provided the cDNA or gDNA that served as material.

The germline V gene encodes CDR1 ENHRY and CDR2 SYGVKD. This CDR3 spans 14 amino acids. With 11 bases clipped from V and 0 bases from J, the junction kept 10 bases outside the gene matches. In the authors' methods: By means of reference gene primer amplification, nucleated cell counts were estimated. The table came from immunoSEQ multiplex PCR; TCRdb's copy has only in-frame clones and leaves some out. From that table come the V and J calls and clone size; the DNA was used to work out D and trimming. The sample has 200,000 to 250,000 clones; roughly 80% are singletons. Sample: peripheral blood. The receptor's source is an elderly man with acute or convalescent COVID-19. The chain is built from TRBV10-3 and TRBJ2-7, with 7 bases fitting TRBD1. This chain's CDR3 is CAATGALSSYEQYF. CDR3 in DNA: TGTGCCGCCACAGGGGCCCTATCCTCCTACGAGCAGTACTTC.